This T cell receptor (beta chain) is from a study of cytomegalovirus exposure and HLA in healthy donors (dated 2017 in TCRdb). Describing the broader study: In an earlier analysis of some 610 of the donors, 250 to 350 Gb of sequence data and roughly 100 million unique TCR beta sequences from 150 million to 200 million T cells were reported. Using immunosequencing, the study profiled T cell repertoires from around 670 subjects and related those repertoires to cytomegalovirus serostatus. A later genetic analysis used genome-wide SNP genotypes for about 60% of the roughly 700 donors, treating that subset as a discovery cohort. Every discovery cohort repertoire had been produced on one sequencing platform. In the later analysis, no new phenotypic data were used to find candidate immune exposures; instead, reliance was placed on TCR beta sequences and their occurrence across donors. On average, approximately 250,000 unique TCR beta nucleotide sequences were sequenced per donor among fewer than 500 genotyped donors of the cohort, with roughly 18% of those sequences being non-productive. Among the roughly 400 genotyped donors, around 81% belonged to the genetic ancestry cluster associated with self-reported Caucasian donors. Donor age, sex, ethnicity and CMV serostatus were compiled together with the repertoire data. The study aimed to test whether signatures of past pathogen exposure could be identified by cataloging public T cell receptors. A separate validation cohort of roughly 130 different subjects was used in addition to the approximately 700-subject first cohort. In a later analysis, previously published TCR beta repertoires from 500 to 750 donors were re-analyzed and high-resolution HLA genotyping was added so that TCR occurrence patterns could be studied. Typing coverage differed by locus: A, B, C, DRB1 and DQB1 were typed in about 620-640 donors, DQA1 in about 560, DPA1 in approximately 600, and DPB1 in around 440. The study combined high-throughput TCR immunosequencing, statistical association of individual TCRs with disease status, and machine learning to predict cytomegalovirus infection status. An early release that covered roughly 600 HLA-typed donors contained approximately 320 gigabases of sequencing data and around 80 million unique TCR sequences. HLA typing covered class I and class II loci at four-digit resolution. An earlier analysis of around 640 of the donors used high-throughput TCR beta sequencing to judge whether each TCR beta V gene segment behaved as functional or pseudogenic. A handful of DR-DQ haplotypes were handled as single units for association and clustering because linkage in the cohort was strong. The study at large found these results: In a later analysis, TCR association rates were found to vary across HLA loci, with the most associated TCRs seen for DRB1 alleles and the fewest for HLA-C alleles. The sequencing pipeline was judged likely to have produced a cluster of highly shared sequence variants as a technical artifact. In the study, roughly 160 TCR beta chains were listed as associated with cytomegalovirus. Sequencing depth was assumed to be roughly uniform across donors in the presence/absence analyses, though that assumption may not hold. In vitro tests confirmed that a few of the cytomegalovirus-associated TCR beta chains recognize cytomegalovirus antigens. In a later analysis, most CMV-associated TCR beta chains were found to appear HLA-restricted, with HLA associations seemingly driven largely by CMV exposure. While some public TCRs were present in many individuals, most TCR sequences turned up only very rarely across donors. Compared with equally common non-associated chains, HLA-associated TCR beta chains in a later analysis were more clonally expanded and had lower generation probabilities. Several of the top co-occurrence clusters appeared to be linked to parvovirus B19, influenza, CMV and Epstein-Barr virus, according to a later analysis. The classifier was reported to diagnose cytomegalovirus status with high specificity and sensitivity in both the original and validation cohorts. Compared with the 666-donor mean, donors in an Asian-associated ancestry cluster had fewer N-insertions in productive TCRs, according to a later genetic analysis. Because the 87-base-pair reads could not distinguish some IMGT-functional V segments, including TRBV6-2 and TRBV6-3, those segments were excluded. An association between a missense DCLRE1C variant and V-gene and J-gene trimming of TCR beta chains was found in a later genetic analysis and replicated in an independent cohort. According to the authors, the approach could potentially be generalized to other disease states and immunological phenotypes. In a later analysis, more than 15,000 TCR beta sequences were associated with specific HLA alleles at a false discovery rate of 0.05. In an earlier analysis of fewer than 750 of the donors, most TCR beta V segments were observed in productive rearrangements about 87% or about 30% of the time, broadly matching IMGT annotations. Because HLA typing was missing for some donors at each locus, association tests included only the typed subset. When HLA alleles, especially DR and DQ, strongly co-occurred, TCR associations were difficult to assign to individual alleles. A further reported finding was that TCR beta sequences accurately predicted the HLA-A and HLA-B alleles for most subjects in the first cohort. In this cohort, only TCR beta chains were sequenced, and detectable features were limited by the absence of alpha or paired-chain data. The only immune exposure information available for the cohort was CMV serostatus. Correlated functional status among segregating V segments might reflect linkage disequilibrium, but an unknown experimental factor could not be ruled out. Because counts were too low, about 17 rarely observed V segments, including chromosome 9 orphons, were excluded from the earlier analysis of 587 of the donors.

The cohort was made up of hundreds of healthy bone marrow donors. At the time of sampling, every cohort member was nominally healthy, though immune exposures that went unrecorded were likely present. The donor tested CMV seropositive and was one of the 289 seropositive cohort members. Every donor gave a peripheral blood sample, and the peripheral blood mononuclear cells from that sample were used for TCR beta sequencing. The Qiagen DNeasy Blood Extraction Kit was used to extract genomic DNA from the blood cell samples. Points on this clone: Its antigen is not yet known. There are no base qualities to consult, and no much larger clone falls within one base.

The junction shows trimming of 2 bases on V and 6 bases on J, plus 9 bases between the germline ends. The CDR3, from cysteine to phenylalanine, totals 13 residues. Only CDR3 DNA is held: 39 bases, read in frame from base 1. CDR1 LGHNA and CDR2 YSLEER are derived from the germline V gene. The receptor library was made with the immunoSEQ multiplex PCR assay. The multiplex PCR relied on a mix of 60 forward primers for TCR Vbeta segments and 13 reverse primers for TCR Jbeta segments. A multiplex PCR assay on genomic DNA amplified the CDR3 region of rearranged TCR beta genes. The Illumina HiSeq System was used to sequence the amplified TCR beta libraries as 87-base-pair reads. The study's own analysis went as follows. A later analysis tallied roughly 76 million unique TCR beta chains across the 610 or so repertoires, and roughly 11 million of those chains were shared by two or more donors. To remove PCR and sequencing errors, raw reads were error-corrected and collapsed into unique sequences using a nearest-neighbor algorithm that merged closely related sequences. CDR3 sequences were aligned to IMGT reference sequences to assign V, D and J gene segments. For a sequence to be retained, a match of at least six nucleotides to both a V gene segment and a J gene segment was required. A rearrangement counted as productive if the CDR3 had no stop codons and remained in frame with V and J, and every other rearrangement counted as non-productive. CDR3 was defined by IMGT convention, running from the second conserved V-encoded cysteine to the conserved J-encoded phenylalanine. The earlier analysis of about 560 of the donors excluded any sequence lacking an unambiguous match to a single V gene segment. In an earlier analysis of several hundred of the donors, V segments were called functional above 56.7% productive rearrangements and were called segregating when the between-donor standard deviation exceeded 5%. A statistical classification framework was built for diagnosing cytomegalovirus status from the catalog of TCR beta chain sequences. In a later analysis, TCR nucleotide sequences were compared against IMGT/GENE-DB human TR gene sequences so that V and J genes could be assigned. The TCRdist pipeline was used in a later analysis to assign CDR3 sequences and most-parsimonious VDJ recombination scenarios. In a later analysis, every TCR beta chain was defined by the combination of its CDR3 amino acid sequence and its V-gene family, and reads without a unique V-gene family were dropped. A later analysis removed several hundred highly shared, low-generation-probability nucleotide sequences to deal with suspected cross-contamination and a sequencing artifact. In a later analysis, a clonal expansion index for each public chain was calculated from normalized within-repertoire ranks of inferred template counts. Generation probabilities in a later analysis came from a VDJ recombination model fitted to out-of-frame rearrangements, and those results were checked against IGoR. In a later analysis, hypergeometric tests were used to score TCR-TCR, TCR-HLA and TCR-CMV co-occurrence, with a repertoire-size bias correction applied to TCR pairs. In a later analysis, false discovery rates were estimated by permuting HLA or CMV assignments 20 times. In a later analysis, co-occurring TCRs were grouped using DBSCAN, and TCRdist sequence similarity was added for clustering within HLA-allele-positive subsets. For co-occurrence clustering, repertoires with fewer than 30,000 or more than 120,000 public chains were excluded, along with a handful of repertoires with anomalous nucleotide sharing. As stored in TCRdb, this immuneACCESS dataset retains in-frame rearrangements with V and J assigned. A fraction of the clones does not appear; measured against another copy, unresolved V genes explain less than half of the discrepancy, and the remainder lacks a known reason. That table is the source of V, J and clone size, and D and trimming were worked out from the DNA. The sample profile shows around 120,000 clones; about 72% of them were found once. Roughly 1.5% of the sample is held by the ten biggest clonotypes.

The sequence derives from a man aged 30 to 39 in good health and CMV-seropositive. This receptor chain uses TRBV4-3 and TRBJ2-3; a tentative D match to TRBD1 spans 6 bases. Sequencing was carried out using PBMCs. The CDR3 in this case is CASSQHTGDTQYF. The DNA sequence is TGCGCCAGCAGCCAACATACAGGGGATACGCAGTATTTT.